Shown below are 5 T cell receptor beta chains from a single sample sequenced in a study of cytomegalovirus exposure and HLA in healthy donors. Vbeta (60) and Jbeta (13) primers were used in the PCR. TCRdb's table, derived via immunoSEQ multiplex PCR, lists solely in-frame clones and lacks some. The sample records approximately 170,000 clones, 60% to 85% being singletons. Sequenced sample: PBMCs. The origin of the receptors is a female donor in good health and CMV-seronegative.

The chain is built from TRBV7-2 and TRBJ2-7; 8 bases align to TRBD1. Trimming removed 5 bases from V and 2 bases from J; junction bases left unmatched: 5. This CDR3 is built from 14 residues. Germline-derived CDR1 and CDR2 are SGHTA and FQGNSA. The CDR3 loop is CASSPSTGAYEQYF. CDR3 nucleotide sequence: TGTGCCAGCAGCCCATCGACAGGGGCCTACGAGCAGTACTTC.

The genes are TRBV7-2 and TRBJ1-3; the D is unclear. The CDR3 is 15 residues long. V lost 7 bases to trimming and J lost 2 bases, with 15 bases between them. The V gene's germline CDR1 is SGHTA and CDR2 FQGNSA. CDR3 in DNA: TGTGCCAGCACCCGCATCCGGGATGCTGGAAACACCATATATTTT. Its translation is CASTRIRDAGNTIYF.

This rearrangement joins TRBV7-6 to TRBJ2-1; 9 positions match TRBD1. The CDR3 loop spans 15 amino acids. V lost 3 bases to trimming and J lost 8 bases; unmatched junction nucleotides: 8. Germline lookup yields CDR1 SGHVS and CDR2 FNYEAQ. The CDR3: CASSFFFGTGYEQFF. The DNA of the CDR3 is TGTGCCAGCAGCTTTTTCTTCGGGACAGGGTATGAGCAGTTCTTC. Full variable domain (rest looked up from reference TRBV7-6 and TRBJ2-1): GAGVSQSPRYKVTKRGQDVALRCDPISGHVSLYWYRQALGQGPEFLTYFNYEAQQDKSGLPNDRFSAERPEGSISTLTIQRTEQRDSAMYRCASSFFFGTGYEQFFGPGTRLTVL.

This chain links TRBV28 with TRBJ2-1, with TRBD1 as a possible D gene (7 bases). Trimming pared 7 bases from V and 4 bases from J, leaving 17 bases between. This CDR3 comprises 15 residues. CDR1 and CDR2 from the germline V gene are MDHEN and SYDVKM. CDR3: CASTRAGGSYNEQFF. CDR3 DNA sequence: TGTGCCAGCACACGGGCAGGGGGGTCGTACAATGAGCAGTTCTTC.

This clone was detected a few times. The chain has TRBV7-2 and TRBJ1-5; possibly TRBD1 for D (5 bases). V was shortened by 4 bases and J by 1 base, with 14 bases between the two germline ends. From germline, CDR1 is SGHTA and CDR2 FQGNSA. This CDR3 is built from 16 residues. The CDR3 region is CASSSHPAGSNQPQHF. CDR3 nucleotides: TGTGCCAGCAGCTCCCACCCCGCAGGGAGCAATCAGCCCCAGCATTTT.